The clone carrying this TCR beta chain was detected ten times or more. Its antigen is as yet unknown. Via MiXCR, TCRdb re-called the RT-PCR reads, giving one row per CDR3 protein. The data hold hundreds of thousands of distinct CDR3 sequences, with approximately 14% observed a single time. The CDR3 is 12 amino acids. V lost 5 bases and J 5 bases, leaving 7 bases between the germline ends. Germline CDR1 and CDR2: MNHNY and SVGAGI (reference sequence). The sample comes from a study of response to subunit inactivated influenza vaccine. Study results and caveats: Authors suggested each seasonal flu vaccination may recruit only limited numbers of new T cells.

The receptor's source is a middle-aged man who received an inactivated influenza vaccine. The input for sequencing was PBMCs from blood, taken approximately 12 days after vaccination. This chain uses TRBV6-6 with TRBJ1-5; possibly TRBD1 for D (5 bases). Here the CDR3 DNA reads TGTGCCAGCAGTCGAGGGGATCAGCCCCAGCATTTT. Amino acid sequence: CASSRGDQPQHF.